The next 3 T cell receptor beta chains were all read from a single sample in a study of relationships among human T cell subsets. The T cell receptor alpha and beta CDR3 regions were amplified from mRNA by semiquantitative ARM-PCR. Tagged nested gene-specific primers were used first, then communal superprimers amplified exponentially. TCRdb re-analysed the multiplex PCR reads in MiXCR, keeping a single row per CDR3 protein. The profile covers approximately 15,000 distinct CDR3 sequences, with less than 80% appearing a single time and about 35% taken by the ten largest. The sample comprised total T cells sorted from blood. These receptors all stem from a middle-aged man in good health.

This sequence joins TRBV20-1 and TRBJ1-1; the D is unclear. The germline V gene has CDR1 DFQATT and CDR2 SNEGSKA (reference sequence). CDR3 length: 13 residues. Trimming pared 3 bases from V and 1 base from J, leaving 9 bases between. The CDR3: CSARPGPNTEAFF. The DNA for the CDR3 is TGCAGTGCTAGGCCTGGGCCGAACACTGAAGCTTTCTTT.

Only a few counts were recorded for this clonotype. The CDR3 region is CASRGTSGRTDTQYF. DNA for the CDR3: TGTGCCAGCAGGGGGACTAGCGGGAGAACAGATACGCAGTATTTT. The genes are TRBV27 and TRBJ2-3; 14 bases agree with TRBD2. J was trimmed by 3 bases and V by 6 bases; bases with no gene match: 2. This CDR3 region has 15 residues. CDR1 is MNHEY, CDR2 SMNVEV, per germline (reference sequence).

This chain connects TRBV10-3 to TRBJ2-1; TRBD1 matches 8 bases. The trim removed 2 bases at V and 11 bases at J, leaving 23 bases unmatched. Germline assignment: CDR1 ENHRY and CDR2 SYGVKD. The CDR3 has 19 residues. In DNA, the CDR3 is TGTGCCATCAGTGAGGAAGACAGGGGAATTGGAGGTCGCCCTGTGAAGCAGTTCTTC. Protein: CAISEEDRGIGGRPVKQFF.